These T cell receptor beta chains were read from a single sample in a study of post-analysis software for immune sequencing data. TCRdb reprocessed the PCR reads with MiXCR, giving one entry per CDR3 protein. The sample contains about 560,000 distinct CDR3 sequences, about 40% of which appear only once. The sequencing input was blood. The receptors were gathered from a girl aged 5-17 years with multiple sclerosis. Both conserved end residues are part of each CDR3. The D gene is left open where the match is weak. The size of a clone is reported for some rows only, either as once, few or many, or as a class for expanded clones.

V: TRBV5-5; size: once; J: TRBJ1-1; D: TRBD1; DNA: TGTGCCAGCAGCGTGACCCGGGACAGCTCGAACACTGAAGCTTTCTTT; CDR3: CASSVTRDSSNTEAFF
V: TRBV7-8; size: -; J: TRBJ2-5; D: -; DNA: TGTGCCAGCGCTGTGGGACCCCAAGAGACCCAGTACTTC; CDR3: CASAVGPQETQYF
V: TRBV5-1; size: -; J: TRBJ2-4; D: -; DNA: TGCGCCAGCAGCTTAAGGGGAAACATTCAGTACTTC; CDR3: CASSLRGNIQYF
V: TRBV4-1; size: few; J: TRBJ2-4; D: -; DNA: TGCGCCAGCAGCCTGGGGAGCCTCGGGGACATTCAGTACTTC; CDR3: CASSLGSLGDIQYF
V: TRBV20-1; size: -; J: TRBJ2-7; D: -; DNA: TGCAGTGCAAGGGAAGGTTACGAGCAGTACTTC; CDR3: CSAREGYEQYF
V: TRBV27; size: -; J: TRBJ2-7; D: -; DNA: TGTGCCAGCGGTCAAACAGGGTACGAGCAGTACTTC; CDR3: CASGQTGYEQYF
V: TRBV3-1; size: -; J: TRBJ2-3; D: -; DNA: TGTGCCAGCAGCCAAGTGACCGGGGGGACAGGTACGCAGTATTTT; CDR3: CASSQVTGGTGTQYF
V: TRBV12-3/TRBV12-4; size: -; J: TRBJ1-1; D: -; DNA: TGTGCCAGCAGTTTAGCGGCCGGGGCTATCTCTGAAGCTTTCTTT; CDR3: CASSLAAGAISEAFF
V: TRBV20-1; size: -; J: TRBJ2-6; D: -; DNA: TGCAGTGCTAATCCTCCCAGCTCTGGGGCCAACGTCCTGACTTTC; CDR3: CSANPPSSGANVLTF
V: TRBV29-1; size: -; J: TRBJ1-1; D: -; DNA: TGCAGCGTTGACCAGGGGTCGAACACTGAAGCTTTCTTT; CDR3: CSVDQGSNTEAFF